The 15 T cell receptor beta chains reported below all come from one sample, sequenced in a study of regulatory T cells in long-lasting Graves disease. CDR3 regions were amplified by Arm-PCR using iRepertoire HTBI primers to build TCR beta libraries. TCRdb independently ran MiXCR on the multiplex PCR reads; one entry per CDR3 protein. The table lists approximately 400,000 distinct CDR3 sequences, 15% of them singletons. The time point was: newly diagnosed GD, antithyroid drugs for less than 3 months. PBMC-extracted RNA yielded the TCR library. The data were also submitted as part of a second study, on T cells in Graves' hyperthyroidism and ophthalmopathy.

Sequences were derived from peripheral blood mononuclear cells (PBMCs), sampled at new diagnosis, from a patient treated with antithyroid drugs. Source of these receptors: a woman younger than 45 with Graves disease.

The gene calls are TRBV15 and TRBJ1-1, with 7 bases identical to TRBD1. With V trimmed by 5 bases and J by 7 bases, 10 bases remained unmatched. The CDR3 runs 14 residues. CDR1 LNHNV and CDR2 YYDKDF come from the germline V gene (reference sequence). The CDR3 sequence: CATSPTGRGDEAFF. CDR3 bases: TGTGCCACCAGCCCGACAGGGAGGGGCGATGAAGCTTTCTTT.

This clonotype was seen only a few times. The genes are TRBV7-8 and TRBJ2-5; 7 bases line up with TRBD2. Germline CDR1 is SGHVS and CDR2 is FQNEAQ. Germline trimming cut 5 bases from V and 5 bases from J; bases unmatched to any gene: 11. The CDR3 is 15 residues long. As DNA, the CDR3 is TGTGCCAGCAGCCTCCCCGTTGGGGGGGGGGAGACCCAGTACTTC. Its translation: CASSLPVGGGETQYF.

This rearrangement joins TRBV28 to TRBJ1-6; 7 nucleotides line up with TRBD1. J gave up 5 bases and V 3 bases, and 13 bases lay outside the gene matches. Germline-derived CDR1 and CDR2 are MDHEN and SYDVKM. The CDR3 length is 18 residues. In DNA form, the CDR3 reads TGTGCCAGCAGTTTTATCCATACAGGACAGGAGAATAATTCACCCCTCCACTTT. Protein: CASSFIHTGQENNSPLHF.

This clonotype was observed a handful of times. This sequence joins TRBV20-1 and TRBJ2-7, with TRBD2 matching over 7 bases. Losses at the gene ends were 5 bases for V and 1 base for J; bases not matched to a gene: 8. The germline gives CDR1 DFQATT, CDR2 SNEGSKA (reference sequence). There are 14 residues in the CDR3. In DNA, the CDR3 is TGCAGTGCTGAAAGGGAGGGGTATTCCTACGAGCAGTACTTC. It specifies CSAEREGYSYEQYF.

This clonotype was recorded many times. This chain joins TRBV27 and TRBJ2-7; a possible D gene is TRBD2 (6 bases). Deletions cut 8 bases from V and 3 bases from J, with 17 bases between. CDR1 and CDR2 from the germline V gene are MNHEY and SMNVEV (reference sequence). CDR3 length: 14 amino acids. The CDR3 loop is CASAGGGRIYEQYF. CDR3 in DNA: TGTGCCAGCGCCGGTGGGGGGAGGATCTACGAGCAGTACTTC.

This clonotype was observed a single time. The V call is TRBV20-1, the J call TRBJ2-1; 8 bases agree with TRBD2. The length of the CDR3 is 12 residues. J was trimmed by 3 bases and V by 6 bases; bases with no gene match: 1. Per germline, CDR1 DFQATT and CDR2 SNEGSKA (reference sequence). CDR3 sequence: CSAGLDYNEQFF. The CDR3, as DNA: TGCAGTGCGGGACTAGACTACAATGAGCAGTTCTTC.

This clonotype was observed at least ten times. The chain is built from TRBV12-3 or TRBV12-4 and TRBJ1-1; possibly TRBD1 for D (6 bases). V was pared by 5 bases and J by 4 bases, with 20 bases between. The length of the CDR3 is 16 residues. CDR3 sequence (DNA): TGTGCCAGCAGTGTAAAAGATCAGGGGTGGATCACTGAAGCTTTCTTT. Translating gives CASSVKDQGWITEAFF.

Note on this clonotype: This may be a read error: a much more frequent sequence differs by one nucleotide. The rearrangement links TRBV10-1 to TRBJ2-1, with D possibly called TRBD1 or TRBD2 (5 bases each). The germline gives CDR1 WNHNN, CDR2 SYGVQD (reference sequence). The CDR3 has 15 amino acids. CDR3 loop: CASSEWGSANNEQLF. In nucleotides, the CDR3 is TGCGCCAGCAGTGAGTGGGGGAGCGCTAACAATGAGCAGCTCTTC.

This chain uses TRBV19 with TRBJ2-1; TRBD2 matches at 14 bases. The CDR3 contains 14 residues. J lost 9 bases, V lost 7 bases, and 5 bases had no gene match. Germline V gene lookup returns CDR1 LNHDA and CDR2 SQIVND (reference sequence). The DNA for the CDR3 is TGTGCCAGTAAGACTAGCGGGAGGGCGATTGAGCAGTTCTTC. Residues: CASKTSGRAIEQFF.

This clonotype was observed many times. The CDR3: CASSLAGGGPYNEQFF. The CDR3, as DNA: TGTGCCAGCAGTCTAGCGGGAGGGGGACCCTACAATGAGCAGTTCTTC. This sequence joins TRBV6-1 and TRBJ2-1, with 12 bases aligning to TRBD2. The CDR3 is 16 amino acids. V gave up 5 bases and J gave up 2 bases; unmatched junction bases: 4. The germline V gene has CDR1 MNHNS and CDR2 SASEGT.

V gene TRBV20-1 combines with J gene TRBJ2-2; no clear D. Germline CDR1 and CDR2: DFQATT and SNEGSKA (reference sequence). The V end lost 1 base, the J end lost 6 bases, and 15 bases lay between the germline ends. CDR3 length: 15 residues. CDR3 loop: CSARGPEFSPGELFF. As DNA, the CDR3 is TGCAGTGCTAGAGGGCCGGAATTCTCTCCCGGGGAGCTGTTTTTT.

V usage is TRBV14 and J usage is TRBJ2-7; no clear D gene. CDR3 size: 15 residues. Germline V gene sequence: CDR1 SGHDN, CDR2 FVKESK. Trimming removed 1 base from V and 0 bases from J, with 10 bases in between. This CDR3 reads CASSQGRWSSYEQYF. CDR3 in DNA: TGTGCCAGCAGCCAAGGGCGTTGGAGCTCCTACGAGCAGTACTTC.

This chain uses TRBV5-1 with TRBJ2-1; TRBD1 matches at 8 bases. Germline lookup yields CDR1 SGHRS and CDR2 YFSETQ. Trimming at V came to 4 bases and at J to 5 bases, leaving 11 bases not matched to a gene. The CDR3 is 16 residues long. CDR3 DNA: TGCGCCAGCAGCCCTCCCGAGGACAGGGTTAACAATGAGCAGTTCTTC. Translated: CASSPPEDRVNNEQFF.

This chain joins TRBV19 and TRBJ2-2, with TRBD2 matching over 8 bases. Germline V gene sequence: CDR1 LNHDA, CDR2 SQIVND (reference sequence). The junction had 12 bases not matched to a gene; V was cut back by 5 bases and J by 7 bases. The CDR3 contains 16 residues. CDR3 nucleotides: TGTGCCAGTAGTCGCCCAGCGGGAGCGCGTGACGGGGAGCTGTTTTTT. It codes for CASSRPAGARDGELFF.

This clonotype was seen at least ten times. The rearrangement links TRBV6-1 to TRBJ1-5; D is unclear. The germline V gene encodes CDR1 MNHNS and CDR2 SASEGT. V was cut by 3 bases and J by 7 bases, with 10 bases left in between. This CDR3 is built from 13 residues. The DNA of the CDR3 is TGTGCCAGCAGTGACCGTGGAGGCCAGCCCCAGCATTTT. It codes for CASSDRGGQPQHF.